This TCR beta chain was captured in a study of blood T cell repertoires in COVID-19. Generated by immunoSEQ multiplex PCR, the TCRdb table keeps only in-frame clones and is missing some. The sample yields about 250,000 clones, almost 90% seen once. The V and J ends lost 6 bases and 6 bases respectively, with 11 bases between them. Germline CDR1 and CDR2: DFQATT and SNEGSKA (reference sequence). This CDR3 comprises 11 residues. This chain links TRBV20-1 with TRBJ1-1, with D uncertain. Sample: peripheral blood. The clonotype comes from an elderly man with acute or convalescent COVID-19. The CDR3 DNA reads TGCAGTGCCCCTTACGGGGCTGAAGCTTTCTTT. Translated, it gives CSAPYGAEAFF.